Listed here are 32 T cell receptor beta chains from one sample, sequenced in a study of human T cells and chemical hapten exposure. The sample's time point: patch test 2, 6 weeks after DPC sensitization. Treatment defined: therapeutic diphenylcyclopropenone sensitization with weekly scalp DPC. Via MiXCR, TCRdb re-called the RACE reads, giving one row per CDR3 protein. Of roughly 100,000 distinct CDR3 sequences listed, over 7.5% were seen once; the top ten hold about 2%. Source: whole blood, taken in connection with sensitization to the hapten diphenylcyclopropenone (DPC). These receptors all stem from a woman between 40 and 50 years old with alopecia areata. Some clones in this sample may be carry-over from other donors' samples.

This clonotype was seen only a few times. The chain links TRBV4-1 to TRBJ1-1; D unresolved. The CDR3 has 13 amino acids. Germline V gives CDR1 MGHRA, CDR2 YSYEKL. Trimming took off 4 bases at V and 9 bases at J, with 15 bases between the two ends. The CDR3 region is CASSLVGNAQAFF. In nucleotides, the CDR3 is TGCGCCAGCAGCCTCGTGGGGAATGCGCAAGCTTTCTTT.

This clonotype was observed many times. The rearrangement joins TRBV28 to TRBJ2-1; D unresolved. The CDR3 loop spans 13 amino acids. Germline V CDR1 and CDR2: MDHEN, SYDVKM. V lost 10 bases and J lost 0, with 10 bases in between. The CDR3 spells CAINGRSYNEQFF. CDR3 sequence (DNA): TGTGCCATCAATGGCCGCTCCTACAATGAGCAGTTCTTC.

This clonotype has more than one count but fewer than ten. CDR3 in DNA: TGCGCCAGCAGCTTGGTAAACTTCGGGCCCGGCAATGAGCAGTTCTTC. Its protein is CASSLVNFGPGNEQFF. The V call is TRBV5-1, the J call TRBJ2-1; no clear D. V lost 0 bases and J lost 6, with 16 bases in between. Germline V gene data show CDR1 as SGHRS and CDR2 as YFSETQ. This CDR3 spans 16 amino acids.

CDR3 sequence: CASSDSHSPLHF. In DNA, the CDR3 is TGTGCCAGCAGTGACAGTCACTCACCCCTCCACTTT. The chain uses TRBV6-1 and TRBJ1-6; unclear D gene. The CDR3 sequence is 12 residues long. V shed 3 bases and J shed 10 bases, with 7 bases lying between them. Germline loops: CDR1 MNHNS, CDR2 SASEGT.

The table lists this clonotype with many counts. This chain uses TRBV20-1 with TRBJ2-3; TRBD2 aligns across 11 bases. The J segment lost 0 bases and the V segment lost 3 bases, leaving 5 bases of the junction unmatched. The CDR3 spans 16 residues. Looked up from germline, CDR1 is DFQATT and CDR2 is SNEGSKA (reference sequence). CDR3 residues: CSASGTSGASTDTQYF. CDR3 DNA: TGCAGTGCTAGCGGGACTAGCGGTGCGAGCACAGATACGCAGTATTTT.

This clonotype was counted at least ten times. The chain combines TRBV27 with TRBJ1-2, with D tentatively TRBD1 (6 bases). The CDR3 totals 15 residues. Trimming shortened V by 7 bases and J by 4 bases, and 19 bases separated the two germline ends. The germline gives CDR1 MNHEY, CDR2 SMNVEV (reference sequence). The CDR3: CASIPSAGESYGYTF. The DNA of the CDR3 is TGTGCCAGCATCCCCTCCGCAGGGGAGTCCTATGGCTACACCTTC.

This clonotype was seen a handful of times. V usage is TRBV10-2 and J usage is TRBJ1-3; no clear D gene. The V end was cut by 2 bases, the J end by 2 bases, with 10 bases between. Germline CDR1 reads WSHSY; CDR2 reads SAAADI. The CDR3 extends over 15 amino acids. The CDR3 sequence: CASSEPAAAGNTIYF. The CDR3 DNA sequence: TGCGCCAGCAGTGAGCCCGCCGCGGCTGGAAACACCATATATTTT.

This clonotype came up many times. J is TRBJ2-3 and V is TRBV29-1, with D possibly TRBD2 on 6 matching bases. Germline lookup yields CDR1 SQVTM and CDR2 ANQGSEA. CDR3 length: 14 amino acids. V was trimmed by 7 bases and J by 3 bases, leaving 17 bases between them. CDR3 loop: CSARGRRETDTQYF. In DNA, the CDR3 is TGCAGCGCTAGGGGCCGCCGGGAGACAGATACGCAGTATTTT.

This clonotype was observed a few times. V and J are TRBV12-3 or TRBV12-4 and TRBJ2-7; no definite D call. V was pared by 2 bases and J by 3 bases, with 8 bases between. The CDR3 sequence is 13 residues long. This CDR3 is CASSLNVYYEQYF. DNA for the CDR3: TGTGCCAGCAGTTTAAACGTCTACTACGAGCAGTACTTC.

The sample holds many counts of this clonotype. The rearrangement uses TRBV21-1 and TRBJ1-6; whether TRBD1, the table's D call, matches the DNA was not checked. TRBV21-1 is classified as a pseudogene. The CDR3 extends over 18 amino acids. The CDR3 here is CASSWYDLRTGGRSPLHF. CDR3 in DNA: TGTGCCAGCAGCTGGTATGATTTGAGGACAGGGGGTCGGTCACCCCTCCACTTT.

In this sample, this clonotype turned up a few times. CDR3 DNA sequence: TGTGCCAGTAGTAACCCCGGGACCTCGGATGGCTACACCTTC. This translates into CASSNPGTSDGYTF. The chain couples TRBV28 to TRBJ1-2; tentative D call: TRBD1 (5 bases). This CDR3 has 14 amino acids. V was clipped by 9 bases and J by 6 bases, with 20 bases between them. Germline V gene data show CDR1 as MDHEN and CDR2 as SYDVKM.

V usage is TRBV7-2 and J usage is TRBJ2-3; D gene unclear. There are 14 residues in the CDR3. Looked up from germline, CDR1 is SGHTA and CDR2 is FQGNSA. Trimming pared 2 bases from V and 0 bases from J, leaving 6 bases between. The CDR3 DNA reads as TGTGCCAGCAGCTTAATTTCGAGCACAGATACGCAGTATTTT. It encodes CASSLISSTDTQYF.

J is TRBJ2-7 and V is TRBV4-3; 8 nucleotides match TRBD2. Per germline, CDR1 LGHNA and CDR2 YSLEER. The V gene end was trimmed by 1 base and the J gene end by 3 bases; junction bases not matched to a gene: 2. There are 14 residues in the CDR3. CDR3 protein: CASSQATSVYEQYF. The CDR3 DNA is TGCGCCAGCAGCCAAGCGACTAGCGTCTACGAGCAGTACTTC.

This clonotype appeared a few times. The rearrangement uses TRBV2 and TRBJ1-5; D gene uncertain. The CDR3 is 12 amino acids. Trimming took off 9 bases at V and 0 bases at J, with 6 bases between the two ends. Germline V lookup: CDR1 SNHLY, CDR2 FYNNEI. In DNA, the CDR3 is TGTGCCAGTCACAGTAGCAATCAGCCCCAGCATTTT. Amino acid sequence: CASHSSNQPQHF.

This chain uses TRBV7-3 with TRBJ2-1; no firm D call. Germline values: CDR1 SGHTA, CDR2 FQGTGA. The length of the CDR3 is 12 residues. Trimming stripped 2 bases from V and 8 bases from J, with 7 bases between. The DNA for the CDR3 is TGTGCCAGCAGCTTACCCACTGATGAGCAGTTCTTC. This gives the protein CASSLPTDEQFF. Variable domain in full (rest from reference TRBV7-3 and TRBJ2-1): GAGVSQTPSNKVTEKGKYVELRCDPISGHTALYWYRQSLGQGPEFLIYFQGTGAADDSGLPNDRFFAVRPEGSVSTLKIQRTERGDSAVYLCASSLPTDEQFFGPGTRLTVL.

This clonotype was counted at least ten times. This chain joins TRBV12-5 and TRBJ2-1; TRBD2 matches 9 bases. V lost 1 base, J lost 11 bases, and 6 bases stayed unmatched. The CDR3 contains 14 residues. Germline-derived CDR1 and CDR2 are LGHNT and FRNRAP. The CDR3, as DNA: TGTGCTAGTGGTTTGGATGCGACTAGCGGAAAGCAGTTCTTC. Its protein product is CASGLDATSGKQFF.

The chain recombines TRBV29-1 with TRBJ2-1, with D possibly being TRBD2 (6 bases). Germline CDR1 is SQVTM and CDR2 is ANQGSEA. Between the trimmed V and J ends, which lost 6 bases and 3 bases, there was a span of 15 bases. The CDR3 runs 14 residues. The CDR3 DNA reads TGCAGCGTCCCTATGGGGGAGGTCTACAATGAGCAGTTCTTC. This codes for CSVPMGEVYNEQFF.

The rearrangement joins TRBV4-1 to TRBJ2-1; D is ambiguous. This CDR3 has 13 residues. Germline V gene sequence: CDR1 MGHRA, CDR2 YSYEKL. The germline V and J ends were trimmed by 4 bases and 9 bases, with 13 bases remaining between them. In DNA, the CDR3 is TGCGCCAGCAGCCGTAACTCGGAGCGTGAGCAGTTCTTC. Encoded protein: CASSRNSEREQFF.

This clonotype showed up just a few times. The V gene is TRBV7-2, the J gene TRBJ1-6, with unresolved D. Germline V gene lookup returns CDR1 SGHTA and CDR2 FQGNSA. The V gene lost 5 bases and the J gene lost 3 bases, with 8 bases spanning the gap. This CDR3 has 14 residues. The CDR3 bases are TGTGCCAGCAGCCTGGCCCTCTATAATTCACCCCTCCACTTT. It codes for CASSLALYNSPLHF.

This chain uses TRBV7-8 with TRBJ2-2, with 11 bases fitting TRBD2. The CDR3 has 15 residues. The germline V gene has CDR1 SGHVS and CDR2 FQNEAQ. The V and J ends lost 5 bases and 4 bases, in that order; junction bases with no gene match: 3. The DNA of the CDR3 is TGTGCCAGCAGCCCTAGCGGGAGGTTCACCGGGGAGCTGTTTTTT. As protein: CASSPSGRFTGELFF.

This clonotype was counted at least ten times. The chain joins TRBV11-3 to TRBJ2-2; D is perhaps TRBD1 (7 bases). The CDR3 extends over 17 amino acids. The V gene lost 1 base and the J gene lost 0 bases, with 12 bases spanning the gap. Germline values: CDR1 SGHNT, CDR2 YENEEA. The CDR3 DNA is TGTGCCAGCAGCTTAGGGGGCGGGACAGCGAACACCGGGGAGCTGTTTTTT. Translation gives CASSLGGGTANTGELFF. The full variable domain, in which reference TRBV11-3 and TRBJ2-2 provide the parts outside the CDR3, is EAGVVQSPRYKIIEKKQPVAFWCNPISGHNTLYWYLQNLGQGPELLIRYENEEAVDDSQLPKDRFSAERLKGVDSTLKIQPAELGDSAVYLCASSLGGGTANTGELFFGEGSRLTVL.

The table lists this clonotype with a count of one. CDR3 protein: CASSEPSRVPSHTQYF. As DNA, the CDR3 is TGTGCCAGCAGTGAACCTAGTCGCGTACCCTCCCATACGCAGTATTTT. This chain uses TRBV6-1 with TRBJ2-3; D is ambiguous. Trimming shortened V by 2 bases and J by 7 bases, and 19 bases separated the two germline ends. Germline V gene lookup returns CDR1 MNHNS and CDR2 SASEGT. CDR3 length: 16 residues.

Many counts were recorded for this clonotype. In DNA form, the CDR3 reads TGTGCCAGCAGCTCCCGGCGCGGGGACAGGGTAGACAATGAGCAGTTCTTC. Encoded protein: CASSSRRGDRVDNEQFF. The rearrangement links TRBV7-6 to TRBJ2-1; 9 bases fit TRBD1. The germline CDR1 and CDR2 sequences are SGHVS and FNYEAQ. CDR3 size: 17 residues. J was trimmed by 5 bases and V by 4 bases; bases with no gene match: 12.

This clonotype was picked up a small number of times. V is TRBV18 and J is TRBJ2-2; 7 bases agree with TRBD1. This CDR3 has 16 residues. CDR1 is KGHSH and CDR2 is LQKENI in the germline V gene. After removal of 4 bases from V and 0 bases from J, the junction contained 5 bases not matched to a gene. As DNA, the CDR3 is TGTGCCAGCTCACGTAACAGGGGACCGAACACCGGGGAGCTGTTTTTT. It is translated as CASSRNRGPNTGELFF.

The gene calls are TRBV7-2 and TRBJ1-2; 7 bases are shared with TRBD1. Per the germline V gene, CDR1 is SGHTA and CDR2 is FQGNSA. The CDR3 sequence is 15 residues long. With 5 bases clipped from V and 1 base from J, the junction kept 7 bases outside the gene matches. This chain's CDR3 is CASSNNRGDNYGYTF. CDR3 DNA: TGTGCCAGCAGCAATAACAGGGGCGATAACTATGGCTACACCTTC.

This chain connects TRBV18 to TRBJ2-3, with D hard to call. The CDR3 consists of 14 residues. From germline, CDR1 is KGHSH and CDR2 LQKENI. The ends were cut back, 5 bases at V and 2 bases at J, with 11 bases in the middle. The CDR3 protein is CASSDLYPTDTQYF. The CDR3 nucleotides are TGTGCCAGCTCAGACTTGTACCCCACAGATACGCAGTATTTT.

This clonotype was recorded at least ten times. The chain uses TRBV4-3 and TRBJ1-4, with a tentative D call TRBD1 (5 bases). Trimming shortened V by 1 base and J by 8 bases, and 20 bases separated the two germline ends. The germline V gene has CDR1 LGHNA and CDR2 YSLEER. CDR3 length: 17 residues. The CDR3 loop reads CASSQAVQGPGREKLFF. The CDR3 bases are TGCGCCAGCAGCCAAGCGGTTCAGGGACCAGGAAGAGAAAAACTGTTTTTT.

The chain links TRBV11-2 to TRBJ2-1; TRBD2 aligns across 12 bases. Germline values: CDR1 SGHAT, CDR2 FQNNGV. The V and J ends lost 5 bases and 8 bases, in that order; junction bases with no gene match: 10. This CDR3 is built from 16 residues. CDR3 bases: TGTGCCAGCAGCCGACGGACTAGCGGGAATCAATATGAGCAGTTCTTC. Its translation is CASSRRTSGNQYEQFF.

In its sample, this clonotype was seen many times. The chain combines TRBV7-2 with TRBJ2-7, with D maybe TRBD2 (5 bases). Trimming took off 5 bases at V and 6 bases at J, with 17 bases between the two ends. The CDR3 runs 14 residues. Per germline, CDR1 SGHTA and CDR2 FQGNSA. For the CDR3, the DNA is TGTGCCAGCAGCCTCGGGGTCACGACGGGCGAGCAGTACTTC. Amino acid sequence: CASSLGVTTGEQYF.

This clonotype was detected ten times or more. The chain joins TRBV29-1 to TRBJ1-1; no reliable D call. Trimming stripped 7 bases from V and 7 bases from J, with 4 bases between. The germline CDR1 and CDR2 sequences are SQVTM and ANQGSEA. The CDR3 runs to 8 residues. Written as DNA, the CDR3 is TGCAGCGCTCGTGAAGCTTTCTTT. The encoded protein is CSAREAFF.

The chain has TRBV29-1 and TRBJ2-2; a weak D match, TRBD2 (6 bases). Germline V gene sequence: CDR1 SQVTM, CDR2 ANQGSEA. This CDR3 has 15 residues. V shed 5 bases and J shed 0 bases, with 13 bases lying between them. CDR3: CSVFVRTTNTGELFF. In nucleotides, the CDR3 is TGCAGCGTTTTCGTCCGGACTACGAACACCGGGGAGCTGTTTTTT.

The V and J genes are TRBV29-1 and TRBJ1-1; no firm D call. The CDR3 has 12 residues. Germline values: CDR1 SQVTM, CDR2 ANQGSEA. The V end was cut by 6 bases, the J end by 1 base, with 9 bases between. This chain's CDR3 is CSVARTNTEAFF. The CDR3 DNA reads TGCAGCGTAGCCCGAACGAACACTGAAGCTTTCTTT.